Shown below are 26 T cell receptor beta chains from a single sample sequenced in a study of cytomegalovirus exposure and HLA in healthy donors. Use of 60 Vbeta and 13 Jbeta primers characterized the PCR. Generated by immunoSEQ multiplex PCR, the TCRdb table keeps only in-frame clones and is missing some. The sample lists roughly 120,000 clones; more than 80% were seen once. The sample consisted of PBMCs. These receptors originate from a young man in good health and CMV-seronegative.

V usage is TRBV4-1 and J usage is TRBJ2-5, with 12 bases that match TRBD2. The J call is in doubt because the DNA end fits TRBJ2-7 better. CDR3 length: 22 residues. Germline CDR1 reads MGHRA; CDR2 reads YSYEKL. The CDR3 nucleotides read TGCGCCAGCAGCCAAGATTCCATCCCTTCGACTAGCGGGAGCCCTAGCTCCTACGAGCAGTACTTC. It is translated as CASSQDSIPSTSGSPSSYEQYF.

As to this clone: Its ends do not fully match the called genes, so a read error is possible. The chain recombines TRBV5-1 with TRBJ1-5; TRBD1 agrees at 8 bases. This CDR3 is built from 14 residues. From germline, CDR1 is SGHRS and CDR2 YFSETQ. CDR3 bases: TGCGCCAGCAGCCTAGGACAGGGTAATCAGCCCCAGAATTTT. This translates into CASSLGQGNQPQNF.

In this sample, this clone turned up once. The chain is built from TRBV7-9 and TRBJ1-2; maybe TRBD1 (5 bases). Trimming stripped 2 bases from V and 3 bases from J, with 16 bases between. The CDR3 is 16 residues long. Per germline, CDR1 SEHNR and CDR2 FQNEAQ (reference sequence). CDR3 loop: CASSLFVGGLDYGYTF. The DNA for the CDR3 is TGTGCCAGCAGCTTATTTGTGGGGGGACTAGACTATGGCTACACCTTC.

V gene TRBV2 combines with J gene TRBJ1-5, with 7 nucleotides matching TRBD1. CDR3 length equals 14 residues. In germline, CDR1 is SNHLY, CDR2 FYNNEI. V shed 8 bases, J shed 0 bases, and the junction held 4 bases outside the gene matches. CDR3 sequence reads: CASEGQPSNQPQHF. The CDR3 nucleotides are TGTGCCAGCGAGGGACAGCCTAGCAATCAGCCCCAGCATTTT.

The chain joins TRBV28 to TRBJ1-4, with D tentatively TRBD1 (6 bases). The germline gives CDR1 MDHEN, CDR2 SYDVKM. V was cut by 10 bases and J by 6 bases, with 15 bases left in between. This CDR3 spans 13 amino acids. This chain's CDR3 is CATHRSGDEKLFF. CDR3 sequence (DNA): TGTGCCACCCACCGGTCAGGGGATGAAAAACTGTTTTTT.

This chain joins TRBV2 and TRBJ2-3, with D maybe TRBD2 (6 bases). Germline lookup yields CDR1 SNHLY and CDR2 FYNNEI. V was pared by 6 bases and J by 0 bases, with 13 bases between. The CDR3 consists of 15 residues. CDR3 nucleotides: TGTGCCAGCAGCCCCGGGACTTCTAGCACAGATACGCAGTATTTT. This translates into CASSPGTSSTDTQYF. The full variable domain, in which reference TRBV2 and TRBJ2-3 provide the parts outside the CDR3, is EPEVTQTPSHQVTQMGQEVILRCVPISNHLYFYWYRQILGQKVEFLVSFYNNEISEKSEIFDDQFSVERPDGSNFTLKIRSTKLEDSAMYFCASSPGTSSTDTQYFGPGTRLTVL.

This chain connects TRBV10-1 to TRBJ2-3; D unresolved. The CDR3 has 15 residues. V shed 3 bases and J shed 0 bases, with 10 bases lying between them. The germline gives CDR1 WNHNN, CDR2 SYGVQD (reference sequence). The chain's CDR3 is CASSDISTSTDTQYF. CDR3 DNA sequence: TGCGCCAGCAGTGATATATCGACAAGCACAGATACGCAGTATTTT.

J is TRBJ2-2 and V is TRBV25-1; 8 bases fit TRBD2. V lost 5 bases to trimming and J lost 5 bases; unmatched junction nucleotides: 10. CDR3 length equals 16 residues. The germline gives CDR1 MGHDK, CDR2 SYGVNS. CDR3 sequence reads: CASSQHPGGGTGELFF. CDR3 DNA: TGTGCCAGCAGTCAACATCCCGGGGGGGGGACCGGGGAGCTGTTTTTT.

CDR3 in DNA: TGTGCCAGTAGCCAAAATCCCCGTTTGGACAATAATGGCTACACCTTC. It encodes CASSQNPRLDNNGYTF. The chain employs TRBV19 and TRBJ1-2; D might be TRBD1 (5 bases). The ends were cut back, 6 bases at V and 6 bases at J, with 23 bases in the middle. Germline CDR1 reads LNHDA; CDR2 reads SQIVND (reference sequence). The CDR3 has 16 residues. Full variable domain (remainder filled in from reference TRBV19 and TRBJ1-2): DGGITQSPKYLFRKEGQNVTLSCEQNLNHDAMYWYRQDPGQGLRLIYYSQIVNDFQKGDIAEGYSVSREKKESFPLTVTSAQKNPTAFYLCASSQNPRLDNNGYTFGSGTRLTVV.

CDR3 residues: CAWSGRYEQYF. In nucleotides, the CDR3 is TGTGCCTGGAGTGGGAGGTACGAGCAGTACTTC. The chain has TRBV30 and TRBJ2-7; D is possibly TRBD2 (5 bases). The CDR3 covers 11 residues. CDR1 is GTSNPN and CDR2 is SVGIG in the germline V gene (reference sequence). The V and J ends lost 1 base and 4 bases respectively, with 5 bases between them.

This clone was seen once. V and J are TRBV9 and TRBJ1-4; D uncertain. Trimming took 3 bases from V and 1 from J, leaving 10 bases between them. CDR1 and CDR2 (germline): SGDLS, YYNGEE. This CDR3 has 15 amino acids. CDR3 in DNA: TGTGCCAGCAGCGCCCATAGCCGAACTAATGAAAAACTGTTTTTT. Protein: CASSAHSRTNEKLFF.

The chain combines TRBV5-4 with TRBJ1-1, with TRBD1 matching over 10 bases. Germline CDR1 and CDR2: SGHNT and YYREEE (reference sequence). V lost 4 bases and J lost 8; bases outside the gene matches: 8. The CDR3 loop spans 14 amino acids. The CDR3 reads CASSGLDRGEEAFF. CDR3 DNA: TGTGCCAGCAGCGGCCTGGACAGGGGGGAAGAAGCTTTCTTT.

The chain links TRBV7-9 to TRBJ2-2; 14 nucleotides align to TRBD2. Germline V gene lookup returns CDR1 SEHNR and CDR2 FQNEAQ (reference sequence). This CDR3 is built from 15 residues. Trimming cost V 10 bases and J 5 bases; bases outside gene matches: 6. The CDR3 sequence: CAIPGLAGDTGELFF. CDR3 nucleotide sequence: TGTGCCATCCCGGGACTAGCGGGAGATACCGGGGAGCTGTTTTTT.

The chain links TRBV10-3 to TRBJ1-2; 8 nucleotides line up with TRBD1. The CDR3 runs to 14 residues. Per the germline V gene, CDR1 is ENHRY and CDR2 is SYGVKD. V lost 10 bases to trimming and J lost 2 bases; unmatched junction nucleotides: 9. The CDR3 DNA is TGTGCCAGCAAAACAGGGGGTTCGAACTATGGCTACACCTTC. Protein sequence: CASKTGGSNYGYTF.

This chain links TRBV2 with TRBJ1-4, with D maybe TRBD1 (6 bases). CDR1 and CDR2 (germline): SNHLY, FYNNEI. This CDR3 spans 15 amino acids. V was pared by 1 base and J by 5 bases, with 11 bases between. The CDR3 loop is CASSEDGQYNEKLFF. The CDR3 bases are TGTGCCAGCAGTGAAGATGGACAGTACAATGAAAAACTGTTTTTT.

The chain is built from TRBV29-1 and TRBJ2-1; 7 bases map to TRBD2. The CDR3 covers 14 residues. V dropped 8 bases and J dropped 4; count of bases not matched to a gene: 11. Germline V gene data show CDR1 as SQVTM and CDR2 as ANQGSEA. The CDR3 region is CSPYPSGTYNEQFF. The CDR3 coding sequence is TGCAGCCCATATCCTAGCGGAACTTACAATGAGCAGTTCTTC.

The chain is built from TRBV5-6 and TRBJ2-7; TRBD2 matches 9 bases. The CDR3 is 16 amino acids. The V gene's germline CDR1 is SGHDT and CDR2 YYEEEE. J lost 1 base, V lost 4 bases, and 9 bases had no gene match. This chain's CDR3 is CASSVEASGNSYEQYF. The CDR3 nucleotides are TGTGCCAGCAGCGTGGAGGCTAGCGGGAATTCCTACGAGCAGTACTTC.

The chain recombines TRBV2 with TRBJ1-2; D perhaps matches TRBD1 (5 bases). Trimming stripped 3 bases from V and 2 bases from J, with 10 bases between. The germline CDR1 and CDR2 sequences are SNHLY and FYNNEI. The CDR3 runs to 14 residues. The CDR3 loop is CASSEVRANYGYTF. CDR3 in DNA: TGTGCCAGCAGTGAGGTCAGGGCAAACTATGGCTACACCTTC.

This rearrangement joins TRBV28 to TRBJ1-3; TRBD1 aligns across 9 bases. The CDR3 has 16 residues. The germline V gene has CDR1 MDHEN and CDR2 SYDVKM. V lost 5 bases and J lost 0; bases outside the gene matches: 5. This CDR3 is CASSGDRVSSGNTIYF. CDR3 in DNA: TGTGCCAGCAGTGGGGACAGGGTTAGCTCTGGAAACACCATATATTTT.

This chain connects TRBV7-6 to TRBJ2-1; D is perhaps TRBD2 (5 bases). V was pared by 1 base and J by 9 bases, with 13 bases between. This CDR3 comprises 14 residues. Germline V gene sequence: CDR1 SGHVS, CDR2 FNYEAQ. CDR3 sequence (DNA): TGTGCCAGCAGCTTAGAATTCGGGGTCGGTGAGCAGTTCTTC. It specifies CASSLEFGVGEQFF.

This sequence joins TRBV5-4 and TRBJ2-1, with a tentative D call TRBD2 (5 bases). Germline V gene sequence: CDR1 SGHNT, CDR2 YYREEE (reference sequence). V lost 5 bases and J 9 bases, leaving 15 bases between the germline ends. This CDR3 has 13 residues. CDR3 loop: CASSWSSSLEQFF. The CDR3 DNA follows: TGTGCCAGCAGTTGGTCTAGCTCTCTTGAGCAGTTCTTC.

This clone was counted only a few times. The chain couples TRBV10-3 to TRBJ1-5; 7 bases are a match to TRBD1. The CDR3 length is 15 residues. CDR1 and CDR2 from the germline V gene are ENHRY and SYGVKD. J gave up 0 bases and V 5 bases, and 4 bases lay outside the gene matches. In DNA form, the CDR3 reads TGTGCCATCAGTACAGGGGCTGTTAGCAATCAGCCCCAGCATTTT. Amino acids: CAISTGAVSNQPQHF.

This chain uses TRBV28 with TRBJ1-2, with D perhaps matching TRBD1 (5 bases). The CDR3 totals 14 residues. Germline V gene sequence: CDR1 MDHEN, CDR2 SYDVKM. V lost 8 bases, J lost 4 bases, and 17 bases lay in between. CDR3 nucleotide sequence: TGTGCCAGCTATATGTTCGGGGGGACCTATGGCTACACCTTC. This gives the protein CASYMFGGTYGYTF.

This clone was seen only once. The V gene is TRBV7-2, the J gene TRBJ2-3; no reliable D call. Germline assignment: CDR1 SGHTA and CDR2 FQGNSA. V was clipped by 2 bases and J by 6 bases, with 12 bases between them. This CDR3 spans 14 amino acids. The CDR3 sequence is CASSLFSPEDTQYF. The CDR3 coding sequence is TGTGCCAGCAGCTTATTTTCCCCGGAGGATACGCAGTATTTT.

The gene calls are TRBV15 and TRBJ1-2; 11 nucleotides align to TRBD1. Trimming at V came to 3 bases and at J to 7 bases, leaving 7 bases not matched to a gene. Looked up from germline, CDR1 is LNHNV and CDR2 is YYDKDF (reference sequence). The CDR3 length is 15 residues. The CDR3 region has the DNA TGTGCCACCAGCAGTAAAGGACAGGGGGCGCTTGGCTACACCTTC. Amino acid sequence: CATSSKGQGALGYTF.

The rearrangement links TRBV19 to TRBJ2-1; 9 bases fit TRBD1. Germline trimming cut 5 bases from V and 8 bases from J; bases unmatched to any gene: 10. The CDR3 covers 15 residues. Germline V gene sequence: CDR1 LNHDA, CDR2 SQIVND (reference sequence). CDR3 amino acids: CASSRTGTGFHEQFF. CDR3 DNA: TGTGCCAGTAGTCGTACCGGGACAGGGTTTCATGAGCAGTTCTTC. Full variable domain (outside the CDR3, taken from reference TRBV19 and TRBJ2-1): DGGITQSPKYLFRKEGQNVTLSCEQNLNHDAMYWYRQDPGQGLRLIYYSQIVNDFQKGDIAEGYSVSREKKESFPLTVTSAQKNPTAFYLCASSRTGTGFHEQFFGPGTRLTVL.